These 21 T cell receptor beta chains were sequenced from one sample in a study of OX40 agonist ivuxolimab in advanced cancers. Only in-frame clones appear in the TCRdb table, and some are missing; sequencing was by immunoSEQ multiplex PCR. The table includes around 59,000 clones, about 88% detected once. Sequences were derived from CD4+ or CD8+ T cells sorted from blood, sampled in a trial of the OX40 agonist ivuxolimab. These TCRs come from an adult with an advanced solid tumor such as melanoma, head and neck, liver or kidney cancer.

This chain uses TRBV2 with TRBJ2-1; 8 bases match TRBD1. This CDR3 is 13 amino acids long. Germline assignment: CDR1 SNHLY and CDR2 FYNNEI. V gave up 11 bases and J gave up 1 base; unmatched junction bases: 4. Written as DNA, the CDR3 is TGTGCCGGGAGACAGGGGTCCTACAATGAGCAGTTCTTC. It is translated as CAGRQGSYNEQFF.

The genes are TRBV5-4 and TRBJ1-1; D is unresolved. The CDR3 sequence is 12 residues long. V lost 0 bases and J lost 7, with 7 bases in between. Germline assignment: CDR1 SGHNT and CDR2 YYREEE (reference sequence). CDR3 amino acids: CASSLGAGEAFF. The CDR3 DNA follows: TGTGCCAGCAGCTTGGGGGCAGGTGAAGCTTTCTTT.

The rearrangement links TRBV9 to TRBJ2-3; perhaps TRBD2 as D (6 bases). The germline V and J ends were trimmed by 3 bases and 6 bases, with 20 bases remaining between them. There are 16 residues in the CDR3. The germline gives CDR1 SGDLS, CDR2 YYNGEE. CDR3 nucleotide sequence: TGTGCCAGCAGCGCCGGGACTTTCCCCGTGAAGGATACGCAGTATTTT. Amino acids: CASSAGTFPVKDTQYF.

Remarks on this clone: Additional DNA sequences in this sample encode the identical CDR3. The V and J genes are TRBV6-6 and TRBJ2-5; no clear D. The CDR3 contains 11 residues. The germline V and J ends were trimmed by 2 bases and 5 bases, with 3 bases remaining between them. The germline V gene encodes CDR1 MNHNY and CDR2 SVGAGI (reference sequence). CDR3 region: CASSYGETQYF. The CDR3 region has the DNA TGTGCCAGCAGTTACGGGGAGACCCAGTACTTC.

This clone was seen more than once but under ten times. The genes are TRBV28 and TRBJ1-3; D ambiguous. Germline V gene sequence: CDR1 MDHEN, CDR2 SYDVKM. V was cut by 6 bases and J by 4 bases, with 7 bases left in between. The CDR3 consists of 12 residues. The DNA for the CDR3 is TGTGCCAGCAGCTTTACCGGAAACACCATATATTTT. It codes for CASSFTGNTIYF.

In its sample, this clone was seen a few times. V gene TRBV2 combines with J gene TRBJ2-1; 7 nucleotides line up with TRBD2. Germline values: CDR1 SNHLY, CDR2 FYNNEI. V shed 9 bases and J 1 base; nucleotides not matched to a gene: 6. This CDR3 comprises 14 residues. CDR3 region: CASSAGESYNEQFF. In DNA form, the CDR3 reads TGTGCCAGTTCGGCGGGAGAATCCTACAATGAGCAGTTCTTC.

CDR3 bases: TGTGCCAGCAGTTTAAGAGGGTCCTATCGGTCTGAAGCTTTCTTT. Translation gives CASSLRGSYRSEAFF. The chain combines TRBV28 with TRBJ1-1; D uncertain. Trimming took off 2 bases at V and 6 bases at J, with 16 bases between the two ends. This CDR3 region has 15 residues. The germline gives CDR1 MDHEN, CDR2 SYDVKM.

This sequence joins TRBV5-4 and TRBJ2-3; D uncertain. This CDR3 has 14 amino acids. Germline assignment: CDR1 SGHNT and CDR2 YYREEE (reference sequence). The V end was cut by 0 bases, the J end by 6 bases, with 11 bases between. CDR3 amino acids: CASSLGMVGDTQYF. The CDR3 nucleotides read TGTGCCAGCAGCTTGGGGATGGTGGGGGATACGCAGTATTTT.

The V gene is TRBV5-1, the J gene TRBJ2-1; 10 bases map to TRBD2. Unmatched junction bases numbered 10, after V lost 5 bases and J lost 2 bases. The germline CDR1 and CDR2 sequences are SGHRS and YFSETQ. The CDR3 contains 17 residues. Here the CDR3 DNA reads TGCGCCAGCAGTTTAGGTAGCGGGAGGTTCCCCTACAATGAGCAGTTCTTC. Its protein product is CASSLGSGRFPYNEQFF.

This chain links TRBV6-5 with TRBJ1-4, with D maybe TRBD1 (5 bases). The CDR3 runs to 16 residues. CDR1 is MNHEY and CDR2 is SVGAGI in the germline V gene. The V and J ends lost 4 bases and 4 bases respectively, with 16 bases between them. The CDR3 DNA reads TGTGCCAGCAGTTCAGGGAACCCGTACCGTAATGAAAAACTGTTTTTT. Translating it yields CASSSGNPYRNEKLFF.

This rearrangement joins TRBV30 to TRBJ2-1; no definite D call. This CDR3 is 13 amino acids long. Per the germline V gene, CDR1 is GTSNPN and CDR2 is SVGIG (reference sequence). Trimming cost V 0 bases and J 3 bases, with 6 bases left between them. CDR3 DNA sequence: TGTGCCTGGAGTGTTGGTAGCTACAATGAGCAGTTCTTC. Residues: CAWSVGSYNEQFF. Full variable domain (missing parts from reference TRBV30 and TRBJ2-1): SQTIHQWPATLVQPVGSPLSLECTVEGTSNPNLYWYRQAAGRGLQLLFYSVGIGQISSEVPQNLSASRPQDRQFILSSKKLLLSDSGFYLCAWSVGSYNEQFFGPGTRLTVL.

The CDR3 region has the DNA TGTGCCAGCAGTCCCCTGGGACAGCCTCGATCAGATACGCAGTATTTT. It translates to CASSPLGQPRSDTQYF. The J gene is TRBJ2-3, the V gene TRBV28; 7 bases match TRBD1. This CDR3 region has 16 residues. Germline V gene lookup returns CDR1 MDHEN and CDR2 SYDVKM. V shed 5 bases, J shed 4 bases, and the junction held 12 bases outside the gene matches.

This chain links TRBV7-9 with TRBJ1-1; 8 bases map to TRBD1. V dropped 0 bases and J dropped 7; count of bases not matched to a gene: 7. Per germline, CDR1 SEHNR and CDR2 FQNEAQ (reference sequence). This CDR3 has 15 residues. This CDR3 reads CASSLAAGGRGEAFF. DNA of the CDR3: TGTGCCAGCAGCTTAGCGGCAGGGGGCAGGGGTGAAGCTTTCTTT.

The chain joins TRBV4-3 to TRBJ1-1; 10 bases agree with TRBD1. The CDR3 covers 15 residues. Germline V gene lookup returns CDR1 LGHNA and CDR2 YSLEER. V was clipped by 3 bases and J by 6 bases; unmatched bases: 7. The CDR3: CASSQGTGANSEAFF. The CDR3 region has the DNA TGCGCCAGCAGCCAGGGGACAGGGGCTAACTCTGAAGCTTTCTTT.

The V gene is TRBV27, the J gene TRBJ1-2, with TRBD1 matching over 9 bases. Losses at the gene ends were 8 bases for V and 4 bases for J; bases not matched to a gene: 5. The CDR3 is 13 amino acids. Per the germline V gene, CDR1 is MNHEY and CDR2 is SMNVEV (reference sequence). CDR3 in DNA: TGTGCCAGCTCGACGGGACAGGGCTATGGCTACACCTTC. The encoded protein is CASSTGQGYGYTF.

This chain uses TRBV6-5 with TRBJ2-1, with D perhaps TRBD2 (6 bases). This CDR3 comprises 15 residues. Germline CDR1 MNHEY, CDR2 SVGAGI. Trimming removed 4 bases from V and 9 bases from J, with 19 bases in between. In nucleotides, the CDR3 is TGTGCCAGCAGTTTAACTAGCTGGGTGGGTGGTGAGCAGTTCTTC. Translating gives CASSLTSWVGGEQFF.

This chain connects TRBV13 to TRBJ1-1; no clear D. The germline gives CDR1 PRHDT, CDR2 FYEKMQ (reference sequence). The CDR3 contains 14 residues. The V and J ends lost 3 bases and 1 base respectively, with 9 bases between them. The CDR3 reads CASSLVAGNTEAFF. CDR3 sequence (DNA): TGTGCCAGCAGCTTGGTGGCGGGGAACACTGAAGCTTTCTTT.

V usage is TRBV7-9 and J usage is TRBJ1-4; D not resolved. The CDR3 spans 14 residues. The V gene lost 1 base and the J gene lost 8 bases, with 11 bases spanning the gap. CDR1 and CDR2 (germline): SEHNR, FQNEAQ (reference sequence). This CDR3 reads CASSLVGLGEKLFF. CDR3 coding DNA: TGTGCCAGCAGCTTAGTGGGCCTTGGGGAAAAACTGTTTTTT. Full variable domain (outside the CDR3, taken from reference TRBV7-9 and TRBJ1-4): DTGVSQNPRHKITKRGQNVTFRCDPISEHNRLYWYRQTLGQGPEFLTYFQNEAQLEKSRLLSDRFSAERPKGSFSTLEIQRTEQGDSAMYLCASSLVGLGEKLFFGSGTQLSVL.

In its sample, this clone was seen once. The rearrangement uses TRBV27 and TRBJ2-1; 8 nucleotides match TRBD2. The CDR3 loop spans 14 amino acids. Germline V gives CDR1 MNHEY, CDR2 SMNVEV (reference sequence). Trimming at V came to 3 bases and at J to 4 bases, leaving 2 bases not matched to a gene. This chain's CDR3 is CASSLTSAYNEQFF. The CDR3 coding sequence is TGTGCCAGCAGTTTGACTAGCGCTTACAATGAGCAGTTCTTC.

This clone is medium-sized in the sample. The chain has TRBV7-9 and TRBJ1-3, with D unresolved. The CDR3 is made up of 14 amino acids. Germline-derived CDR1 and CDR2 are SEHNR and FQNEAQ (reference sequence). The ends were cut back, 3 bases at V and 1 base at J, with 7 bases in the middle. For the CDR3, the DNA is TGTGCCAGCAGCTTTACCGAATCTGGAAACACCATATATTTT. This encodes CASSFTESGNTIYF.

V gene TRBV6-5 combines with J gene TRBJ1-2; no firm D call. CDR1 and CDR2 from the germline V gene are MNHEY and SVGAGI. Trimming cost V 6 bases and J 2 bases, with 10 bases left between them. This CDR3 contains 13 residues. The CDR3 DNA reads as TGTGCCAGCAGGGCAGGCCAGAACTATGGCTACACCTTC. This encodes CASRAGQNYGYTF.